This entry describes one T cell receptor beta chain. This clone was recorded only once. It has no known antigen specificity. No quality values exist for individual bases; no much larger clone is one base distant. The data are from a study of shared clonotypes between healthy human individuals (dated by TCRdb to between 2020 and 2021). In terms of the full investigation: The cohort comprised a couple of women and a few men aged 18 to 49 years. For each donor, three plates each were used for CD4 naive and CD4 memory, two plates were used for CD8 naive, and one plate was used for CD8 memory. To estimate repertoire size and how much clonotypes are shared between individuals, the study performed deep sequencing of blood TCR repertoires from about 5 healthy adults. To increase sequencing depth and limit assay-specific biases, different laboratories used diverse techniques to prepare libraries and sequence TCR repertoires. Between about 0.94 and 8.9 billion PBMCs per donor were obtained by leukapheresis. Results and caveats for the whole study, not just this receptor: Rarefaction of sorted-subset datasets indicated incomplete sequencing despite the large sequencing depth. About 4.5% of naive CD4, 3.5% of naive CD8, 2.3% of memory CD4, and around 0.4% of memory CD8 clonotypes were shared across several donors. Because the study included a small number of donors, the genetic and exposure-history diversity represented was limited. Naive subsets generally had larger estimated clonotype richness than memory subsets did. Higher generation probabilities were observed for clonotypes shared by all four sorted-subset donors than for non-shared clonotypes. Sampling was restricted to blood, and TCR repertoires in tissues likely differ from the TCR repertoires found in blood. Pairwise subsampling led to the expectation that sequencing depth would affect the degree of clonotype sharing among donors.

Using the deep immunoSEQ assay, TCR CDR3 regions were amplified from genomic DNA by multiplex PCR. For each cell subset, the extracted genomic DNA was distributed evenly across all wells of several immunoSEQ 96-well plates, and each plate served as one replicate. For sorted subsets, around 0.2 ug of genomic DNA, equivalent to 25,000 to 30,000 T cell genomes, went into each replicate PCR. The purified libraries were quantified using a Qubit 3.0 fluorometer, sized with a Bioanalyzer 2100, and then quantified again using the KAPA Library Quantification kit. Every immunoSEQ 96-well plate was sequenced on a separate single-read 150-cycle Illumina NextSeq 550 flow cell. Processing in the source paper ran as follows. Because the immunoSEQ output included only junctional sequences and no quality scores, the filtering could not be the same as the filtering used for full-length reads. To assign V/J genes and CDR3, sequences were annotated using PyIR, a Python wrapper for IgBLAST v1.9, with IMGT germline references. Any read was removed if the V/J assignment was weak (E-value above 1e-6), the CDR3 was missing, or the read contained stop codons, out-of-frame junctions, or ambiguous translated residues. V3J clonotypes were defined as sequences sharing an identical inferred V gene, J gene, and CDR3 amino acid sequence. Percentage overlap between repertoires was calculated by dividing the number of shared unique clonotypes by the size of the smaller repertoire. RTK rarefaction, the Chao1 estimator, and Recon v2.1 estimates of unobserved clonotypes were used to assess repertoire richness. Generation probabilities for all TCRbeta clonotypes obtained by the gDNA method from several donors were computed using OLGA. The immuneACCESS repertoire file appears here via TCRdb, limited to in-frame rearrangements. These files lack a portion of the clones; in checked studies, under half of the deficit traces to unresolved V genes, and the cause of the others is not known. Clone size and V and J calls were adopted from that table, with D and trimming inferred from the DNA. A total of more than 2 million clones appear in this sample, 93% of them only once. The ten largest account for about 1.7% of the sample.

For the CD8 naive samples, CD45RO-negative cells were positively selected for CCR7, yielding a CD45RA+CCR7+ population from which TemRA cells were excluded. The donors were healthy, HIV-negative adults with no recently reported acute infections or vaccinations. Every donor was a Caucasian adult living in Nashville, Tennessee, USA. After blood collection by leukapheresis, PBMCs were isolated using Ficoll-Histopaque density gradient centrifugation and then cryopreserved in the vapor phase of liquid nitrogen. Analytical flow cytometry was used to check the purity and quantity of each magnetically sorted T cell population. Genomic DNA was isolated from every sorted fraction and measured by UV absorbance on a Nanodrop 2000c. This sequence was found in a man aged 18 to 29 in good health. Some clones in this sample may be carry-over from other donors' samples. Sequencing was carried out using naive CD8+ T cells from PBMCs. What this sample's cell subset or site label stands for: CD45RA+CCR7+.

The CDR3 region has the sequence CASSLIGGQGAYEQYF. The sequenced DNA: TGTGCCAGCAGTTTAATAGGGGGGCAGGGTGCCTACGAGCAGTACTTC. The chain employs TRBV27 and TRBJ2-7; the D gene is perhaps TRBD1 or TRBD2, as each covers 6 bases. The CDR3 spans 16 residues, from the cysteine through the phenylalanine. The only DNA kept is the CDR3, 48 bases in frame from the first base. CDR1 and CDR2, looked up from the germline V gene (reference sequence), are MNHEY and SMNVEV. The V end loses 2 bases and the J end loses 2 bases, and a stretch of 16 bases separates them.